This TCR beta chain was observed in a study of T cells in Graves' hyperthyroidism and ophthalmopathy. Germline V gene lookup returns CDR1 DFQATT and CDR2 SNEGSKA (reference sequence). The germline V and J ends were trimmed by 6 bases and 3 bases, with 14 bases remaining between them. There are 13 residues in the CDR3. This clonotype was seen a few times. The source material, RNA transcripts, was used to amplify TCR beta CDR3 regions. Researchers ran a first-round RT-PCR on the TCR CDR3 using the HTBI primer set. TCRdb reprocessed the multiplex PCR reads via MiXCR and lists one record per CDR3 protein. Of roughly 380,000 distinct CDR3 sequences in the sample, approximately 13% were seen once.

The sample taken for sequencing was blood. The clonotype comes from a woman in her fifties or sixties with Graves' hyperthyroidism. The gene calls are TRBV20-1 and TRBJ1-2; no firm D call. This CDR3 reads CSASASSDYGYTF. The CDR3 DNA sequence: TGCAGTGCCTCGGCCTCTTCTGACTATGGCTACACCTTC.